This T cell receptor beta chain comes out of a study of spatial heterogeneity in lung cancer. In this sample, this clonotype turned up a few times. Time point indicated: sample taken at primary tumor resection. A single record per CDR3 protein comes from TCRdb applying MiXCR to the 5' RACE reads. The sample has roughly 79,000 distinct CDR3 sequences, about 7.8% seen once. Material: PBMCs, obtained at surgery. This clonotype originated in a male donor with early-stage non-small cell lung cancer.

The CDR3 nucleotides are TGCAGTGCCAGACCCGGGACAGTCTCCTACGAGCAGTACTTC. Translation gives CSARPGTVSYEQYF. The genes are TRBV20-1 and TRBJ2-7, with 7 nucleotides matching TRBD1. V lost 6 bases to trimming and J lost 0 bases; unmatched junction nucleotides: 8. The CDR3 consists of 14 residues. Germline values: CDR1 DFQATT, CDR2 SNEGSKA (reference sequence).